The 8 T cell receptor beta chains below were found in one sample sequenced in a study of blood T cell repertoires in COVID-19. Sequencing was performed with immunoSEQ multiplex PCR; in TCRdb, only in-frame clones are kept and a portion is missing. Here the sample spans approximately 200,000 clones, 80% being singletons. Material: PBMCs or T cells enriched from blood (not recorded which). These receptor sequences come from a woman in her forties with acute COVID-19.

The CDR3, as DNA: TGTGCCAGCAGCTTAGCGCCCGGGACAGGGGCGCGGGAGCAGTTCTTC. Protein product: CASSLAPGTGAREQFF. The chain combines TRBV7-2 with TRBJ2-1, with 10 bases identical to TRBD1. V shed 0 bases, J shed 10 bases, and the junction held 9 bases outside the gene matches. CDR1 is SGHTA and CDR2 is FQGNSA in the germline V gene. This CDR3 spans 16 amino acids.

This chain's CDR3 is CASSVDGKDGYTF. The DNA for the CDR3 is TGTGCCAGCAGCGTAGACGGGAAAGATGGCTACACCTTC. The chain combines TRBV9 with TRBJ1-2; D is undetermined. V lost 0 bases and J 6 bases, leaving 9 bases between the germline ends. The CDR3 runs 13 residues. The germline V gene encodes CDR1 SGDLS and CDR2 YYNGEE.

About this clone itself: This same CDR3 is encoded by further DNA sequences in the sample. The rearrangement uses TRBV7-2 and TRBJ1-2; 8 nucleotides line up with TRBD1. The CDR3 extends over 15 amino acids. CDR1 SGHTA and CDR2 FQGNSA come from the germline V gene. V gave up 2 bases and J gave up 3 bases; unmatched junction bases: 5. The CDR3 DNA reads TGTGCCAGCAGCTTAAAGCAGGGGGCCGACTATGGCTACACCTTC. Amino acids: CASSLKQGADYGYTF.

This clone was seen a handful of times. The chain joins TRBV30 to TRBJ2-3; 11 bases are shared with TRBD1. The germline V gene encodes CDR1 GTSNPN and CDR2 SVGIG (reference sequence). After removal of 2 bases from V and 3 bases from J, the junction contained 13 bases not matched to a gene. CDR3 length: 18 residues. The CDR3 coding sequence is TGTGCCTGGAGTCGGGACAGGGGGGGAGGAGGAGGGACAGATACGCAGTATTTT. Residues: CAWSRDRGGGGGTDTQYF.

The chain links TRBV28 to TRBJ1-6, with TRBD1 matching over 8 bases. The J segment lost 7 bases and the V segment lost 5 bases, leaving 4 bases of the junction unmatched. The CDR3 has 14 amino acids. The germline CDR1 and CDR2 sequences are MDHEN and SYDVKM. CDR3: CASSPRTGNSPLHF. Here the CDR3 DNA reads TGTGCCAGCAGTCCCCGGACAGGGAATTCACCCCTCCACTTT.

This clone was found a few times. The rearrangement joins TRBV30 to TRBJ2-1; 11 nucleotides line up with TRBD2. Germline-derived CDR1 and CDR2 are GTSNPN and SVGIG (reference sequence). The CDR3 loop spans 15 amino acids. Trimming removed 0 bases from V and 8 bases from J; junction bases left unmatched: 6. The CDR3 DNA is TGTGCCTGGAGTGTGGCTAGCGGGAGGATCTATGAGCAGTTCTTC. This encodes CAWSVASGRIYEQFF.

The chain joins TRBV3-1 (or the pseudogene TRBV3-2) to TRBJ1-1, with D perhaps TRBD1 (5 bases). The CDR3 runs 13 residues. The V gene's germline CDR1 is LGHDT and CDR2 YNNKEL (reference sequence). V lost 3 bases, J lost 5 bases, and 10 bases lay in between. The CDR3 sequence is CASSQQGRTEAFF. The DNA for the CDR3 is TGTGCCAGCAGCCAGCAGGGTAGGACTGAAGCTTTCTTT.

A few counts support this clone. The chain couples TRBV30 to TRBJ1-1; a weak D match, TRBD1 (6 bases). The CDR3 length is 14 residues. Trimming took off 6 bases at V and 1 base at J, with 15 bases between the two ends. Germline CDR1 GTSNPN, CDR2 SVGIG (reference sequence). The CDR3 DNA is TGTGCCTGCCGACCGGGACAACCGAACACTGAAGCTTTCTTT. Encoded protein: CACRPGQPNTEAFF.